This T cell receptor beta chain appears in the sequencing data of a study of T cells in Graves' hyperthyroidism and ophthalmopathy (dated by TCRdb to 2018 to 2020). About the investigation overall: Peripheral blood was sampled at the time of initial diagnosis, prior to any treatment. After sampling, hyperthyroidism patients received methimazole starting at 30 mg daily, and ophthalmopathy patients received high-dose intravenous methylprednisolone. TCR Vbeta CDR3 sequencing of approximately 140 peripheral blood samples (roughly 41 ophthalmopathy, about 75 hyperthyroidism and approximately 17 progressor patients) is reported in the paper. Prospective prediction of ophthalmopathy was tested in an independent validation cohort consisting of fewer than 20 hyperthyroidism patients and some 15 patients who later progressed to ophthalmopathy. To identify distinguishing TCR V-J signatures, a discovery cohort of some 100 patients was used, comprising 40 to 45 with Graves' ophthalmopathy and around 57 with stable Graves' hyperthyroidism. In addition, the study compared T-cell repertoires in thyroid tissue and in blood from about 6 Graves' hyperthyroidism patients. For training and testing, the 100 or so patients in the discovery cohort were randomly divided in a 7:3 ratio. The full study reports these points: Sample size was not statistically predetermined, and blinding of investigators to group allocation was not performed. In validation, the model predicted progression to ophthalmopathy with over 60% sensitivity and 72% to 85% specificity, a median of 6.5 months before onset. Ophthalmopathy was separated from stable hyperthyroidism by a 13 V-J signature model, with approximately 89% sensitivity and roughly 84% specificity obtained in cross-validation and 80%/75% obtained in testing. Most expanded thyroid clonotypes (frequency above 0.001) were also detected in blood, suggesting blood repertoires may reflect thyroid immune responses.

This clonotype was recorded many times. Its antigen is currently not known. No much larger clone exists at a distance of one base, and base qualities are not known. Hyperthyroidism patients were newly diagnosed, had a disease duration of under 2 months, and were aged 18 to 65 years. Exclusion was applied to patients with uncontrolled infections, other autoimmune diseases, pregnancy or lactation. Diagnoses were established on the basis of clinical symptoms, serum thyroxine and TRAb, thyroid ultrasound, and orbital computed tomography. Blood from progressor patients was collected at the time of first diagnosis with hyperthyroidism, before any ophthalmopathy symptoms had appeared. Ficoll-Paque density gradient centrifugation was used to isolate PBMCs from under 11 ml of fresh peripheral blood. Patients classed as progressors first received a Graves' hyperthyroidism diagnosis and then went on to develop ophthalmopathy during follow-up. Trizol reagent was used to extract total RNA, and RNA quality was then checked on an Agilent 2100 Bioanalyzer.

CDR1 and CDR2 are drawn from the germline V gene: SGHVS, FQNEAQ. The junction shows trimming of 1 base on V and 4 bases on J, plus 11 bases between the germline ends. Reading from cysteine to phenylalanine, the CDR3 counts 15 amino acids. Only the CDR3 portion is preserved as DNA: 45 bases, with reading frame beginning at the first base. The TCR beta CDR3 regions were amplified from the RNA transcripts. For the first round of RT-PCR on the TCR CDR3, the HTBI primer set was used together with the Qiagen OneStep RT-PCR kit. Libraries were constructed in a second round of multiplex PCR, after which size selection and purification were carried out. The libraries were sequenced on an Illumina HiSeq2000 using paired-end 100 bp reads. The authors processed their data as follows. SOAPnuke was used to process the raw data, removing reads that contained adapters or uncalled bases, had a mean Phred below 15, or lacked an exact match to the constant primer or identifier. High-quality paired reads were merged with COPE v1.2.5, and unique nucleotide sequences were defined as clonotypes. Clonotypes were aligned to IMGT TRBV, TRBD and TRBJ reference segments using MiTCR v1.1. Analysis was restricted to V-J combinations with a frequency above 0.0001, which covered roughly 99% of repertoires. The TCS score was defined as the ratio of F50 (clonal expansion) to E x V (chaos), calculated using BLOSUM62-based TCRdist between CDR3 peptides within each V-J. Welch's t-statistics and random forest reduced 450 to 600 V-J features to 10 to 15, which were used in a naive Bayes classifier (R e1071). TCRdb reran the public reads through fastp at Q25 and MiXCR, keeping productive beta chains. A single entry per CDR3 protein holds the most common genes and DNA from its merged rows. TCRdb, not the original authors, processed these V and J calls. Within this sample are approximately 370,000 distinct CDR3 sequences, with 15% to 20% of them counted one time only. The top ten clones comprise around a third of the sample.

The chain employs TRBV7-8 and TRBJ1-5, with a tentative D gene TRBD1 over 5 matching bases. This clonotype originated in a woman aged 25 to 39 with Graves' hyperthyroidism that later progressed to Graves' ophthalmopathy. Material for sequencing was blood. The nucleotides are TGTGCCAGCAGCTTAGACCCCGCAGGGAATCAGCCCCAGCATTTT. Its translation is CASSLDPAGNQPQHF.